Reported below is one T cell receptor beta chain. These data originate in a study of blood T cell repertoires in COVID-19. Across the study: COVID-19 samples collected from the United States, Italy and Spain covered acute and convalescent phases. PBMCs, B-cell-depleted T cells, or T cells provided the cDNA or gDNA that made up the material.

Deletions cut 5 bases from V and 2 bases from J, with 11 bases between. The CDR3 runs 14 residues. In germline, CDR1 is MNHEY, CDR2 SVGEGT. In the original analysis: For nucleated cells, counts were estimated from reference gene primer amplification. Data came from immunoSEQ multiplex PCR; TCRdb stores just in-frame clones and leaves some out. V, J and clone size reflect that table, while D and trimming were determined from the DNA. The repertoire has tens of thousands of clones, roughly 82% of them found once; the top ten carry less than 6%. The clonotype comes from a human donor in a cohort sampled during active COVID-19. Sequenced input: peripheral blood. V is TRBV6-2 or TRBV6-3 and J is TRBJ2-3; tentative D call: TRBD1 (5 bases). This CDR3 is CASSQGVPTDTQYF. CDR3 DNA sequence: TGTGCCAGCAGTCAAGGGGTCCCCACAGATACGCAGTATTTT.